A selection of T cell receptor beta chains follows, all from one sample in a study of T cell responses to AZD1222 COVID-19 vaccine. Assay: immunoSEQ multiplex PCR; the TCRdb copy retains only in-frame clones and omits some. The table includes 150,000 to 200,000 clones, roughly 93% detected once. Here the sequenced sample was peripheral blood, taken on day 0 of AZD1222 vaccination. These receptors were taken from an adult in good health. The CDR3 runs from the conserved cysteine through the conserved F or W. A D gene is named only where the DNA matches it firmly. Clone size appears in some rows only: once, few, many, or a class for an expanded clone.

V	D	J	size	CDR3	DNA
TRBV18	NA	TRBJ2-7	NA	CASSPPGGGPVYEQYF	TGTGCCAGCTCACCACCCGGGGGAGGCCCTGTTTACGAGCAGTACTTC
TRBV15	NA	TRBJ1-5	NA	CATSRGTLYSNQPQHF	TGTGCCACCAGCAGAGGGACGTTATATAGCAATCAGCCCCAGCATTTT
TRBV30	NA	TRBJ2-7	NA	CAWSLKRGEQYF	TGTGCCTGGAGTCTCAAAAGGGGCGAGCAGTACTTC
TRBV10-3	NA	TRBJ2-7	NA	CAISETGYEQYF	TGTGCCATCAGTGAAACAGGCTACGAGCAGTACTTC
TRBV6-5	NA	TRBJ2-3	NA	CASIEATSTDTQYF	TGTGCCAGCATCGAGGCTACTAGCACAGATACGCAGTATTTT
TRBV6-5	NA	TRBJ1-3	NA	CASYPSGSGNTIYF	TGTGCCAGCTATCCTTCAGGGTCTGGAAACACCATATATTTT
TRBV6-4	TRBD2	TRBJ2-6	NA	CASLCLAGLSGANVLTF	TGTGCCAGCTTATGCCTAGCGGGACTCTCTGGGGCCAACGTCCTGACTTTC
TRBV18	TRBD2	TRBJ2-7	NA	CASSPRTSGSINEQYF	TGTGCCAGCTCACCACGAACTAGCGGGAGTATTAACGAGCAGTACTTC
TRBV6-2/TRBV6-3	NA	TRBJ2-3	NA	CASSYTQDGSDYTDTQYF	TGTGCCAGCAGTTACACCCAGGACGGGAGTGATTACACAGATACGCAGTATTTT
TRBV3-1/TRBV3-2	TRBD1	TRBJ1-1	NA	CASRLQGARTEAFF	TGTGCCAGCCGGCTACAGGGGGCGAGGACTGAAGCTTTCTTT
TRBV19	NA	TRBJ1-2	NA	CASYRVNYGYTF	TGTGCCAGTTACAGGGTTAACTATGGCTACACCTTC
TRBV10-2	NA	TRBJ2-2	once	CASSEEGGLLTGELFF	TGCGCCAGCAGTGAAGAGGGGGGTCTCCTCACCGGGGAGCTGTTTTTT
TRBV19	NA	TRBJ1-4	NA	CASLGGLGLSTQATNEKLFF	TGTGCCAGTCTAGGAGGGTTGGGACTCTCGACTCAGGCAACTAATGAAAAACTGTTTTTT
TRBV5-8	TRBD1	TRBJ2-1	NA	CASSVSRQGSEQFF	TGTGCCAGCAGCGTATCTAGACAGGGGTCGGAGCAGTTCTTC
TRBV19	NA	TRBJ1-1	NA	CASREGLHYLGTEAFF	TGTGCCAGTAGGGAGGGGCTTCACTATCTGGGCACTGAAGCTTTCTTT
TRBV7-7	NA	TRBJ2-7	NA	CASSSGGSPYEQYF	TGTGCCAGCAGCTCCGGCGGCAGCCCCTACGAGCAGTACTTC
TRBV7-2	TRBD2	TRBJ2-2	NA	CASSLGLDGGELFF	TGTGCCAGCAGCTTGGGACTAGATGGCGGGGAGCTGTTTTTT
TRBV7-9	NA	TRBJ1-1	once	CASSLVSGRPMNTEAFF	TGTGCCAGCAGCTTAGTCTCGGGCCGGCCCATGAACACTGAAGCTTTCTTT
TRBV24-1	NA	TRBJ2-2	NA	CATSNTGDTGELFF	TGTGCCACCAGTAATACCGGGGACACCGGGGAGCTGTTTTTT
TRBV6-7	NA	TRBJ2-1	NA	CASSYSGRQLPVGEQFF	TGTGCCAGCAGTTACTCGGGTCGGCAACTACCGGTTGGTGAGCAGTTCTTC
TRBV6-5	NA	TRBJ1-3	NA	CASTGLGNTIYF	TGTGCCAGCACAGGACTCGGAAACACCATATATTTT
TRBV6-5	NA	TRBJ1-2	NA	CASDGSWGRYGYTF	TGTGCCAGCGACGGGAGTTGGGGGCGCTATGGCTACACCTTC
TRBV30	NA	TRBJ1-1	NA	CAWRTATEAFF	TGTGCCTGGAGGACAGCGACTGAAGCTTTCTTT
TRBV28	NA	TRBJ2-3	NA	CASSLGFSTDTQYF	TGTGCCAGCAGTTTAGGGTTTAGCACAGATACGCAGTATTTT
TRBV29-1	NA	TRBJ1-1	NA	CSVGRAMNTEAFF	TGCAGCGTTGGCAGAGCCATGAACACTGAAGCTTTCTTT
TRBV30	NA	TRBJ1-3	NA	CAWRNSGGPGNTIYF	TGTGCCTGGCGAAATTCCGGGGGGCCGGGAAACACCATATATTTT